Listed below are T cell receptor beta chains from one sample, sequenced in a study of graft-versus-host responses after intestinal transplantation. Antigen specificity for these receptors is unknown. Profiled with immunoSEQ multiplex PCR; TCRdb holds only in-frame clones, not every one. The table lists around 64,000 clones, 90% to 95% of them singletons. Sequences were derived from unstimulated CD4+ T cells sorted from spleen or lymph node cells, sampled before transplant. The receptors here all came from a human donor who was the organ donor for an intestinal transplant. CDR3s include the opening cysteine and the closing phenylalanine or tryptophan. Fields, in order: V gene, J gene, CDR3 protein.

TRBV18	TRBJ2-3	CASSPGTPRDTQYF
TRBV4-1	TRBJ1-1	CASSQPQGNTEAFF
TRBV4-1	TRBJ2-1	CASSQHWSGNEQFF
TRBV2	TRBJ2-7	CAGFGGYEQYF
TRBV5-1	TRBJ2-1	CASSLGPGGADEQFF
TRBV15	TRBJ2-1	CATHSGGAYNEQFF
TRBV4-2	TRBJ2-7	CASSQGGLGQYF
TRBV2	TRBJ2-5	CASQRGVQETQYF
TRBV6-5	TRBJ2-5	CASSLTAGAETQYF
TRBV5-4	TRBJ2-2	CASSAKTSGGLNTGELFF
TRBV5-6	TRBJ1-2	CASSHRQGTPNYGYTF
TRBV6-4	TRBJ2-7	CASSDSSDTYYEQYF
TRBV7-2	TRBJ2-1	CASNPYGTPNEQFF
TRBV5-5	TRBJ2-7	CASSYTGVEQYF
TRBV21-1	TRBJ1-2	CASSPRGPGGYTF
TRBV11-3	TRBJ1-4	CASSPGQRAGEKLFF
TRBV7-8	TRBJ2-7	CASSLVQEGGEQYF
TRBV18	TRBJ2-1	CASSPLPVPHNEQFF
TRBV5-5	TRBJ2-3	CASSLGAGGSF
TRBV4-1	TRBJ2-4	CASSQEGTGGSIQYF
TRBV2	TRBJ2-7	CASSERGAGSYEQYF
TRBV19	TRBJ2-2	CASSWGAGRTGELFF
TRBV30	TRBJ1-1	CAWEQGEAFF
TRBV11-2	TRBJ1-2	CASSSKRDRGPYGYTF
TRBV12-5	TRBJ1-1	CASDVTGKRTEAFF
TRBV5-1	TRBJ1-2	CASSLGQTFYGYTF
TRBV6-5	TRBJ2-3	CASSRGSSTDTQYF
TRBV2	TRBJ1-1	CASSDTPHGAFF
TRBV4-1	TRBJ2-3	CASSQPTSGGADTQYF
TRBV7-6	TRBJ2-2	CASLRTPTTGELFF
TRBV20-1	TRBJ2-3	CSAEGGLAQYF
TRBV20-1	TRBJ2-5	CSANRKETQYF
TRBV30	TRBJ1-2	CAWRGGFNYGYTF
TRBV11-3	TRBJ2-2	CASSLGGTGELFF
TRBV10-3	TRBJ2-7	CAISERDREYYEQYF
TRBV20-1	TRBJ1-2	CSAPDSGGYTF
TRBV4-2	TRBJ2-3	CASSQEGGSTDTQYF
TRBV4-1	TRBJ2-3	CASSPFRSTSTDTQYF
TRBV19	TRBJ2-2	CASSIGQGANTGELFF
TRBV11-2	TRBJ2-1	CASSSGLAAYNEQFF
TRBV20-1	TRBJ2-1	CSVGASVEQFF
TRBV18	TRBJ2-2	CASSQPGLAGRGTGELFF
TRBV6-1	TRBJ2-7	CASMGGYEQYF
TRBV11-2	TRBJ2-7	CASSLGTRREQYF